These 21 T cell receptor beta chains originate from one sample sequenced in a study of blood T cell repertoires in COVID-19. Profiled with immunoSEQ multiplex PCR; TCRdb holds only in-frame clones, not every one. Of nearly 11,000 clones listed, roughly 86% are singletons. The sequenced sample was peripheral blood. All receptors come from a man aged 45-65 years with active COVID-19.

The rearrangement uses TRBV19 and TRBJ2-7; 9 bases are a match to TRBD1. Germline V gene data show CDR1 as LNHDA and CDR2 as SQIVND (reference sequence). The CDR3 covers 14 residues. The V gene end was trimmed by 3 bases and the J gene end by 5 bases; junction bases not matched to a gene: 5. The CDR3 DNA follows: TGTGCCAGTAGTATGGGGACAGGGTCCCACGAGCAGTACTTC. It yields the protein CASSMGTGSHEQYF. Full variable domain (remainder filled in from reference TRBV19 and TRBJ2-7): DGGITQSPKYLFRKEGQNVTLSCEQNLNHDAMYWYRQDPGQGLRLIYYSQIVNDFQKGDIAEGYSVSREKKESFPLTVTSAQKNPTAFYLCASSMGTGSHEQYFGPGTRLTVT.

This chain links TRBV28 with TRBJ2-3; D might be TRBD1 (5 bases). The germline V gene encodes CDR1 MDHEN and CDR2 SYDVKM. The CDR3 spans 14 residues. V shed 3 bases and J shed 0 bases, with 7 bases lying between them. The CDR3 DNA reads TGTGCCAGCAGTTTGACAGAGAGCACAGATACGCAGTATTTT. It yields the protein CASSLTESTDTQYF.

The chain joins TRBV27 to TRBJ1-5; 7 nucleotides match TRBD1. Germline CDR1 and CDR2: MNHEY and SMNVEV (reference sequence). The CDR3 covers 13 residues. J lost 6 bases, V lost 6 bases, and 5 bases had no gene match. The CDR3: CASSMTGPQPQHF. In nucleotides, the CDR3 is TGTGCCAGCAGCATGACAGGGCCTCAGCCCCAGCATTTT.

This clone was recorded only once. V and J are TRBV7-9 and TRBJ2-1; D is undetermined. Trimming removed 4 bases at V and 7 bases at J, with 8 bases between. Germline V gene data show CDR1 as SEHNR and CDR2 as FQNEAQ (reference sequence). This CDR3 is built from 12 residues. CDR3 nucleotide sequence: TGTGCCAGCAGCTCGACTGATAATGAGCAGTTCTTC. It specifies CASSSTDNEQFF.

By share of the sample, this clone is medium-sized. The gene calls are TRBV7-9 and TRBJ2-7, with D maybe TRBD2 (6 bases). Per germline, CDR1 SEHNR and CDR2 FQNEAQ (reference sequence). This CDR3 has 16 residues. The V and J ends lost 0 bases and 0 bases respectively, with 12 bases between them. The CDR3 DNA reads as TGTGCCAGCAGCTTAGCGCTGGGGGGAAGCTCCTACGAGCAGTACTTC. As protein: CASSLALGGSSYEQYF.

This clone was counted only a few times. The V and J genes are TRBV9 and TRBJ2-1; 9 bases match TRBD2. The ends lost 3 bases at V and 5 bases at J; junction bases unmatched: 9. Per the germline V gene, CDR1 is SGDLS and CDR2 is YYNGEE. CDR3 length: 16 residues. CDR3 sequence reads: CASSDGASGTNNEQFF. CDR3 nucleotide sequence: TGTGCCAGCAGCGATGGGGCTAGCGGGACTAACAATGAGCAGTTCTTC.

The rearrangement uses TRBV2 and TRBJ2-1; 9 bases align to TRBD2. The germline V gene has CDR1 SNHLY and CDR2 FYNNEI. Unmatched junction bases numbered 10, after V lost 10 bases and J lost 3 bases. The length of the CDR3 is 15 residues. CDR3 nucleotides: TGTGCCACCCTCAGACTAGCGGAAAACTACAATGAGCAGTTCTTC. This encodes CATLRLAENYNEQFF.

The chain is built from TRBV27 and TRBJ2-2; 9 bases agree with TRBD2. CDR1 and CDR2 (germline): MNHEY, SMNVEV (reference sequence). Trimming at V came to 3 bases and at J to 7 bases, leaving 3 bases not matched to a gene. CDR3 size: 14 residues. The CDR3 protein is CASSLGLAYGELFF. In DNA, the CDR3 is TGTGCCAGCAGTTTGGGACTAGCCTACGGGGAGCTGTTTTTT.

The chain uses TRBV10-1 and TRBJ2-7; 13 bases align to TRBD2. Germline loops: CDR1 WNHNN, CDR2 SYGVQD (reference sequence). This CDR3 contains 15 residues. The V segment lost 4 bases and the J segment 2 bases; nucleotides outside the gene matches: 2. CDR3 nucleotide sequence: TGCGCCAGCAGTGCTGGACTAGCGGGGGCCTACGAGCAGTACTTC. Translating it yields CASSAGLAGAYEQYF.

The rearrangement joins TRBV19 to TRBJ2-7, with D possibly TRBD2 on 6 matching bases. This CDR3 has 14 residues. Deletions cut 4 bases from V and 5 bases from J, with 15 bases between. Germline CDR1 LNHDA, CDR2 SQIVND (reference sequence). The CDR3 is CASSRWTNGDEQYF. CDR3 nucleotides: TGTGCCAGTAGTAGGTGGACTAATGGCGACGAGCAGTACTTC.

The chain employs TRBV7-3 and TRBJ2-2; 10 bases are a match to TRBD2. Germline V lookup: CDR1 SGHTA, CDR2 FQGTGA. The CDR3 covers 15 residues. The V and J ends lost 5 bases and 5 bases, in that order; junction bases with no gene match: 5. CDR3 bases: TGTGCCAGCAGCCTACTAGCGGGAACAACCGGGGAGCTGTTTTTT. This gives the protein CASSLLAGTTGELFF.

The chain carries TRBV19 and TRBJ2-7; D may be TRBD1 (6 bases). CDR1 and CDR2 (germline): LNHDA, SQIVND (reference sequence). The ends were cut back, 4 bases at V and 4 bases at J, with 11 bases in the middle. CDR3 length: 13 residues. The CDR3 region is CASSTGHMYEQYF. The CDR3 DNA is TGTGCCAGTAGTACGGGACATATGTACGAGCAGTACTTC.

The chain links TRBV2 to TRBJ2-3; 8 positions agree with TRBD2. V lost 6 bases to trimming and J lost 1 base; unmatched junction nucleotides: 3. Germline lookup yields CDR1 SNHLY and CDR2 FYNNEI. The CDR3 length is 14 residues. This chain's CDR3 is CASRAGAGTDTQYF. The DNA for the CDR3 is TGTGCCAGCAGAGCGGGAGCTGGCACAGATACGCAGTATTTT.

This rearrangement joins TRBV5-1 to TRBJ1-1; 7 bases agree with TRBD1. The CDR3 covers 16 residues. The germline gives CDR1 SGHRS, CDR2 YFSETQ. Trimming removed 2 bases from V and 4 bases from J; junction bases left unmatched: 11. In DNA form, the CDR3 reads TGCGCCAGCAGCTTAAAACCTCCAGGGGGAGGCACTGAAGCTTTCTTT. It codes for CASSLKPPGGGTEAFF.

V is TRBV4-1 and J is TRBJ2-4; possibly TRBD2 for D (5 bases). The CDR3 totals 11 residues. The V end lost 7 bases, the J end lost 9 bases, and 10 bases lay between the germline ends. Germline CDR1 MGHRA, CDR2 YSYEKL. The CDR3, as DNA: TGCGCCAGCAAGTCCGCGGGCATTCAGTACTTC. This translates into CASKSAGIQYF.

This clone was found a few times. The CDR3 region is CASSELGAVNTGELFF. The CDR3 DNA reads as TGTGCCAGCAGTGAGCTGGGGGCAGTAAACACCGGGGAGCTGTTTTTT. The chain links TRBV25-1 to TRBJ2-2, with a weak D call TRBD1 (6 bases). The CDR3 length is 16 residues. The V end was cut by 3 bases, the J end by 2 bases, with 13 bases between. In germline, CDR1 is MGHDK, CDR2 SYGVNS.

This rearrangement joins TRBV19 to TRBJ2-7, with D uncertain. Deletions cut 2 bases from V and 2 bases from J, with 7 bases between. This CDR3 spans 13 amino acids. Germline loops: CDR1 LNHDA, CDR2 SQIVND (reference sequence). The chain's CDR3 is CASSIPGTYEQYF. CDR3 nucleotides: TGTGCCAGTAGTATACCGGGTACCTACGAGCAGTACTTC.

CDR3 in amino acids: CSARGYGELFF. CDR3 coding DNA: TGCAGCGCGAGAGGGTACGGGGAGCTGTTTTTT. The rearrangement joins TRBV29-1 to TRBJ2-2; D is possibly TRBD2 (5 bases). The V and J ends lost 7 bases and 7 bases respectively, with 10 bases between them. CDR1 SQVTM and CDR2 ANQGSEA come from the germline V gene. The CDR3 spans 11 residues.

The CDR3 DNA is TGTGCCAGCAGCGTAGGGCCGGGACACGGCTCCTACGAGCAGTACTTC. Translating gives CASSVGPGHGSYEQYF. The chain couples TRBV9 to TRBJ2-7; possibly TRBD1 for D (6 bases). V was cut by 0 bases and J by 0 bases, with 13 bases left in between. The CDR3 runs 16 residues. Germline V CDR1 and CDR2: SGDLS, YYNGEE.

J is TRBJ2-2 and V is TRBV28; TRBD2 matches 10 bases. The V segment lost 1 base and the J segment 1 base; nucleotides outside the gene matches: 3. Per the germline V gene, CDR1 is MDHEN and CDR2 is SYDVKM. The length of the CDR3 is 17 residues. Here the CDR3 reads CASSLLAGGLNTGELFF. CDR3 DNA: TGTGCCAGCAGTTTATTAGCGGGAGGTCTGAACACCGGGGAGCTGTTTTTT.

The rearrangement joins TRBV7-9 to TRBJ2-7, with TRBD2 identical over 9 bases. V lost 1 base to trimming and J lost 2 bases; unmatched junction nucleotides: 3. The CDR3 is made up of 15 amino acids. CDR1 is SEHNR, CDR2 FQNEAQ, per germline (reference sequence). The DNA of the CDR3 is TGTGCCAGCAGCTTAGTATTAGCGGGAGCCTACGAGCAGTACTTC. Translation: CASSLVLAGAYEQYF.